This T cell receptor (beta chain) emerged from a study of OX40 agonist ivuxolimab in advanced cancers. Study context: Across the patients, intravenous ivuxolimab was delivered every 2 weeks at 0.01 to 10 mg/kg. Three patients, one with hepatocellular carcinoma and two with cutaneous melanoma, responded partially. Study-level points and caveats: Relative to CD4+, CD8+ T cells held more expanded clones on average.

With respect to this clone: Its antigen remains unidentified.

The assay was immunoSEQ multiplex PCR, and TCRdb's table has in-frame clones only and misses some. The repertoire holds 60,000 to 85,000 clones, with approximately 90% as singletons. Germline values: CDR1 SNHLY, CDR2 FYNNEI. This CDR3 has 16 amino acids. The V and J ends lost 4 bases and 0 bases, in that order; junction bases with no gene match: 7. The specimen comprised CD4+ or CD8+ T cells sorted from blood, sampled in a trial of the OX40 agonist ivuxolimab. The sequence came from an adult with an advanced solid tumor such as melanoma, head and neck, liver or kidney cancer. V and J are TRBV2 and TRBJ2-3, with 7 bases identical to TRBD2. In nucleotides, the CDR3 is TGTGCCAGCAGTGGGGGAGCGGGAAGAAGCACAGATACGCAGTATTTT. Encoded protein: CASSGGAGRSTDTQYF.